This T cell receptor (beta chain) originates from a study of blood T cells in healthy people across ages. The CDR3 has 15 amino acids. Germline trimming cut 6 bases from V and 6 bases from J; bases unmatched to any gene: 12. Germline CDR1 reads DFQATT; CDR2 reads SNEGSKA (reference sequence). Primed by a sample-barcoded 5' primer and a J-beta primer mix, a second PCR proceeded for 7 to 11 cycles. TCRdb reprocessed the 5' RACE reads with MiXCR, giving one entry per CDR3 protein. The sample shows around 970,000 distinct CDR3 sequences, just over 50% of them seen only once. This chain joins TRBV20-1 and TRBJ2-1; 9 bases map to TRBD1. Sequencing was done on a sample of blood. The source of this sequence is a woman aged 55-75 years in good health. CDR3 loop: CSAQTGQGYSNEQFF. The CDR3 DNA is TGCAGTGCCCAAACTGGACAGGGGTATTCCAATGAGCAGTTCTTC.